This TCR beta chain is from a study of post-analysis software for immune sequencing data. Study-wide points: TRBV segments more frequent in patients than in controls numbered five and included TRBV5-6, TRBV5-1 and TRBV20-1.

Trimming cost V 0 bases and J 1 base; bases outside gene matches: 6. The CDR3 runs to 15 residues. Germline lookup yields CDR1 DFQATT and CDR2 SNEGSKA (reference sequence). Unique molecular identifiers were present in the TCR beta cDNA libraries. Each CDR3 protein is one row after TCRdb ran MiXCR on the PCR reads. The data hold approximately 770,000 distinct CDR3 sequences, with under 60% observed a single time. This clonotype came up a few times. Its target is unknown. Material: blood. The TCR comes from a girl aged 10-17 years with multiple sclerosis. The chain uses TRBV20-1 and TRBJ2-7, with TRBD2 identical over 7 bases. CDR3 nucleotide sequence: TGCAGTGCTAGAGAGGGGAGCGGGGTATCCTACGAGCAGTACTTC. Translated: CSAREGSGVSYEQYF.